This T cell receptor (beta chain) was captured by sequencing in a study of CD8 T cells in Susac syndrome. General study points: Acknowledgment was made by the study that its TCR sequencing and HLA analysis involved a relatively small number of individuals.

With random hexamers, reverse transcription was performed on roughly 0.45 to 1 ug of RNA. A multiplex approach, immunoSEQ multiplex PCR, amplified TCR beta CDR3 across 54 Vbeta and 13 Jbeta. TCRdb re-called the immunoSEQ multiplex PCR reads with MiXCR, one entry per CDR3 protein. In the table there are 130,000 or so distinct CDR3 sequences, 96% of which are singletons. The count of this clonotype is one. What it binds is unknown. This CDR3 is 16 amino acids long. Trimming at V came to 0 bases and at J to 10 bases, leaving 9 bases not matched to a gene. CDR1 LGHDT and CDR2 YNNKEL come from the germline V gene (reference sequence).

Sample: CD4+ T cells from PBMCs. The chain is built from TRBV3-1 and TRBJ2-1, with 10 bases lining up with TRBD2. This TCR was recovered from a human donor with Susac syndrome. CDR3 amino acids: CASSQELLAGVGEQFF. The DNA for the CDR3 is TGTGCCAGCAGCCAAGAACTTCTAGCGGGAGTAGGAGAGCAGTTCTTC.